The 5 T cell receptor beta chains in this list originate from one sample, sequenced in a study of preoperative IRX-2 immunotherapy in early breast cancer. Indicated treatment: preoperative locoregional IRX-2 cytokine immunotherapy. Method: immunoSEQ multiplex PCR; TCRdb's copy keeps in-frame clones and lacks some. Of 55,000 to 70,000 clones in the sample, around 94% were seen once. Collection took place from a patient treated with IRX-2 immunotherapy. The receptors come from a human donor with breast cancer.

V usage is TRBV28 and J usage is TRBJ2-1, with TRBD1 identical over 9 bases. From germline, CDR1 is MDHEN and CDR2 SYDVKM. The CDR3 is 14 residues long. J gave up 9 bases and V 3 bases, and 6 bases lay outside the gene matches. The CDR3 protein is CASSLGTGRGEQFF. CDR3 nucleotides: TGTGCCAGCAGTTTGGGGACAGGGAGGGGTGAGCAGTTCTTC.

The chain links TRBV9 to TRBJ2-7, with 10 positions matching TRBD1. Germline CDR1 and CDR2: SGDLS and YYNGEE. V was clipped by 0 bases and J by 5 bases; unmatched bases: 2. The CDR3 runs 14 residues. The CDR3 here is CASSVGTGGDEQYF. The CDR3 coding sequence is TGTGCCAGCAGCGTAGGGACAGGGGGGGACGAGCAGTACTTC. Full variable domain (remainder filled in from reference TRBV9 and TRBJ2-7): DSGVTQTPKHLITATGQRVTLRCSPRSGDLSVYWYQQSLDQGLQFLIQYYNGEERAKGNILERFSAQQFPDLHSELNLSSLELGDSALYFCASSVGTGGDEQYFGPGTRLTVT.

The CDR3 DNA sequence: TGTGCCAGTAGTAGGGGAGACAGAGGCAATCAGCCCCAGCATTTT. It is translated as CASSRGDRGNQPQHF. The chain combines TRBV19 with TRBJ1-5, with D perhaps matching TRBD1 (5 bases). The germline V and J ends were trimmed by 4 bases and 2 bases, with 12 bases remaining between them. Germline values: CDR1 LNHDA, CDR2 SQIVND (reference sequence). The CDR3 contains 15 residues.

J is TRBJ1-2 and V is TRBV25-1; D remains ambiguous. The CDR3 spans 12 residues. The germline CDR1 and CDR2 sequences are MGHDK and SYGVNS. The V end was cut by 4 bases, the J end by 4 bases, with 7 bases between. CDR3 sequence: CASSVMGYGYTF. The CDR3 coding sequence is TGTGCCAGCAGTGTCATGGGCTATGGCTACACCTTC.

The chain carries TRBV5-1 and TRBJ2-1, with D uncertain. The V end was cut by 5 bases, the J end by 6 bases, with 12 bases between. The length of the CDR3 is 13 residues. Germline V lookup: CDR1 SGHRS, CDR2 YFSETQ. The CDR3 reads CASSRPSGNEQFF. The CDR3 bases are TGCGCCAGCAGTCGACCTTCGGGCAATGAGCAGTTCTTC.